This TCR beta chain was captured in a study of beta chain features in type 1 diabetes. TCRB transcripts that were expressed got sequenced, as all of the isolated RNA had been reverse transcribed. Here immunoSEQ multiplex PCR was the method, and the copy in TCRdb shows in-frame clones only, minus some. This table has around 600,000 clones, 9.5% to 15% appearing once. The collection from each donor was one heparinised blood draw averaging approximately 110 mL. Researchers reported sorting CD4+ naive, central memory, regulatory and stem cell-like memory cells via CD45RO/CCR7/CD25/CD127/CD95/CD27. The germline V gene has CDR1 KGHSH and CDR2 LQKENI. V lost 3 bases to trimming and J lost 3 bases, with 17 bases between them. The CDR3 spans 17 residues. About this clone itself: What it recognizes is unknown.

Study-wide findings and caveats: HLA influence on TCRB rearrangement stayed unresolved here. All four CD4+ subsets of Type 1 diabetes patients contained TCRB CDR3s that were moderately but significantly shorter.

The chain combines TRBV18 with TRBJ2-2; no clear D. The TCR sequence derives from a man aged 30-40 years with type 1 diabetes. What was sequenced was naive CD4+ T cells from blood. Written as DNA, the CDR3 is TGTGCCAGCTCACCCGCCCGTACGTCAGGACACACCGGGGAGCTGTTTTTT. This translates into CASSPARTSGHTGELFF. Full variable domain (missing parts from reference TRBV18 and TRBJ2-2): NAGVMQNPRHLVRRRGQEARLRCSPMKGHSHVYWYRQLPEEGLKFMVYLQKENIIDESGMPKERFSAEFPKEGPSILRIQQVVRGDSAAYFCASSPARTSGHTGELFFGEGSRLTVL.